A selection of T cell receptor beta chains follows, all from one sample in a study of blood T cell repertoires in COVID-19. Sequencing used immunoSEQ multiplex PCR; TCRdb keeps in-frame clones, though not all of them. The repertoire holds hundreds of thousands of clones, around 84% seen once, with approximately 18% in the top ten. The source material was peripheral blood. The receptors stem from an elderly woman with active or convalescent COVID-19. The CDR3 runs from the conserved cysteine through the conserved F or W. A D gene is named only where the DNA matches it firmly. Expanded clones get a size class; other rows say once, few or many, or leave the size out.

cdr3_length j_call clone_size v_call d_call cdr3_aa cdr3_nt
13 TRBJ1-5 - TRBV28 - CASSLVGDQPQHF TGTGCCAGCAGTTTAGTAGGGGATCAGCCCCAGCATTTT
13 TRBJ2-2 - TRBV9 - CASSVATGGELFF TGTGCCAGCAGCGTAGCTACGGGAGGGGAGCTGTTTTTT
16 TRBJ2-2 few TRBV5-3 - CARSLPRTAYTGELFF TGTGCCAGAAGCTTGCCCAGGACAGCTTACACCGGGGAGCTGTTTTTT
16 TRBJ2-1 - TRBV7-3 TRBD2 CASSLWERGTYNEQFF TGTGCCAGCAGCTTATGGGAGCGGGGAACCTACAATGAGCAGTTCTTC
17 TRBJ2-1 - TRBV9 - CASSVAASMSSYNEQFF TGTGCCAGCAGCGTAGCAGCTAGTATGAGCTCCTACAATGAGCAGTTCTTC
13 TRBJ1-5 once TRBV4-3 - CASSQRQNQPQHF TGCGCCAGCAGCCAGAGACAGAATCAGCCCCAGCATTTT
14 TRBJ2-5 - TRBV2 - CASSVQLTLKTQYF TGTGCCAGCAGTGTTCAACTAACTTTGAAGACCCAGTACTTC
16 TRBJ2-4 - TRBV5-4 - CASSLGQNLAKNIQYF TGTGCCAGCAGCTTGGGACAGAACCTAGCCAAAAACATTCAGTACTTC
14 TRBJ1-5 few TRBV6-2/TRBV6-3 - CASSYPSSNQPQHF TGTGCCAGCAGTTATCCTTCTAGCAATCAGCCCCAGCATTTT
16 TRBJ2-1 - TRBV5-1 TRBD2 CASSLPGTSGRNEQFF TGCGCCAGCAGCTTGCCCGGGACTAGCGGGAGGAATGAGCAGTTCTTC
15 TRBJ2-5 - TRBV6-5 TRBD2 CASSRPLAGEETQYF TGTGCCAGCAGCCGGCCACTAGCGGGGGAAGAGACCCAGTACTTC
13 TRBJ1-1 - TRBV11-3 - CASSRQWDTEAFF TGTGCCAGCAGCCGACAGTGGGACACTGAAGCTTTCTTT
14 TRBJ2-7 - TRBV5-1 TRBD1 CASSHGQGAVEQYF TGCGCCAGCAGCCACGGACAGGGGGCCGTCGAGCAGTACTTC
16 TRBJ2-2 - TRBV5-5 TRBD2 CASSSGTSGRTGELFF TGTGCCAGCAGCTCCGGGACTAGCGGTCGTACCGGGGAGCTGTTTTTT
15 TRBJ2-1 - TRBV19 - CASSPTRLSYNEQFF TGTGCCAGTAGTCCCACGAGGCTCTCCTACAATGAGCAGTTCTTC
14 TRBJ1-1 few TRBV3-1/TRBV3-2 - CASSYRTDNTEAFF TGTGCCAGCAGCTACCGGACAGACAACACTGAAGCTTTCTTT
14 TRBJ2-1 - TRBV30 - CAWSVGTTYNEQFF TGTGCCTGGAGTGTAGGCACGACTTACAATGAGCAGTTCTTC
16 TRBJ2-2 - TRBV6-2/TRBV6-3 TRBD2 CASSSLAGMVTGELFF TGTGCCAGCAGTTCCCTAGCGGGAATGGTAACCGGGGAGCTGTTTTTT
15 TRBJ1-5 - TRBV10-1 TRBD1 CASSYRTGGNQPQHF TGCGCCAGCAGTTACCGGACAGGGGGTAATCAGCCCCAGCATTTT
15 TRBJ1-5 - TRBV6-5 TRBD1 CAIQGARNSNQPQHF TGTGCCATCCAGGGGGCGCGGAATAGCAATCAGCCCCAGCATTTT
14 TRBJ1-1 - TRBV5-1 TRBD1 CASSSGTVSTEAFF TGCGCCAGCAGCTCCGGGACAGTGAGCACTGAAGCTTTCTTT
16 TRBJ1-5 - TRBV2 - CASMRGPGGINQPQHF TGTGCCAGCATGAGGGGCCCGGGAGGTATTAATCAGCCCCAGCATTTT
14 TRBJ2-3 - TRBV7-6 - CASSLYSRSDTQYF TGTGCCAGCAGCTTATACTCTCGGTCCGATACGCAGTATTTT
12 TRBJ2-5 - TRBV6-5 TRBD1 CGPGQGQETQYF TGTGGACCCGGACAGGGGCAAGAGACCCAGTACTTC
15 TRBJ2-1 - TRBV28 TRBD2 CASSLWSSGGNEQFF TGTGCCAGCAGTTTATGGTCTAGCGGGGGTAATGAGCAGTTCTTC
15 TRBJ2-1 - TRBV6-1 - CASSEGGTLFNEQFF TGTGCCAGCAGTGAGGGAGGGACATTATTCAATGAGCAGTTCTTC
16 TRBJ2-1 - TRBV4-2 - CASSQEAPSERWEQFF TGTGCCAGCAGCCAAGAGGCGCCTAGCGAGAGATGGGAGCAGTTCTTC
12 TRBJ1-2 - TRBV19 - CASSPGGAGYTF TGTGCCAGTAGTCCCGGAGGGGCTGGCTACACCTTC
14 TRBJ2-5 - TRBV7-7 TRBD2 CASSLAGGKETQYF TGTGCTAGCAGCTTAGCCGGGGGGAAAGAGACCCAGTACTTC
16 TRBJ2-2 few TRBV5-3 - CARSSIARPNTGELFF TGTGCCAGAAGCTCGATCGCGCGGCCGAACACCGGGGAGCTGTTTTTT
12 TRBJ1-2 - TRBV12-3/TRBV12-4 - CASSRTAYGYTF TGTGCCAGCTCGAGGACAGCCTATGGCTACACCTTC
17 TRBJ2-5 - TRBV7-2 TRBD1 CASSLFPGGPYQETQYF TGTGCCAGCAGCTTATTCCCAGGGGGCCCGTACCAAGAGACCCAGTACTTC
15 TRBJ2-3 - TRBV28 TRBD2 CASSLDGGGSDTQYF TGTGCCAGCAGTTTGGACGGGGGGGGCTCAGATACGCAGTATTTT
12 TRBJ1-3 - TRBV27 - CASGRSGNTIYF TGTGCCAGCGGGAGATCTGGAAACACCATATATTTT
14 TRBJ2-5 once TRBV6-2/TRBV6-3 - CASSPLGPGETQYF TGTGCCAGCAGTCCCCTCGGCCCCGGGGAGACCCAGTACTTC
15 TRBJ1-2 - TRBV7-2 TRBD1 CASSLPGQGNYGYTF TGTGCCAGCAGCTTACCGGGACAGGGGAACTATGGCTACACCTTC
17 TRBJ1-5 - TRBV7-8 TRBD1 CASSLARDRVSNQPQHF TGTGCCAGCAGCTTAGCCCGGGACAGAGTTAGCAATCAGCCCCAGCATTTT
18 TRBJ2-4 - TRBV4-1 TRBD2 CASSPTGRDSGSRNIQYF TGCGCCAGCAGCCCAACCGGGCGCGACAGCGGGAGCAGAAACATTCAGTACTTC
14 TRBJ1-2 few TRBV29-1 - CSAIPQGSDYGYTF TGCAGCGCCATACCTCAGGGCAGTGACTATGGCTACACCTTC
14 TRBJ1-5 few TRBV6-5 - CATLIQGGNQPQHF TGTGCCACCCTCATACAGGGCGGCAATCAGCCCCAGCATTTT
14 TRBJ1-3 - TRBV25-1 TRBD1 CASSDTGDRNTIYF TGTGCCAGCAGTGACACAGGGGATAGAAACACCATATATTTT
15 TRBJ2-7 - TRBV6-5 TRBD2 CASVGSSGSTYEQYF TGTGCCAGCGTAGGTTCTAGCGGGAGTACGTACGAGCAGTACTTC
11 TRBJ1-5 - TRBV5-8 - CASSSSQPQHF TGTGCCAGCAGCTCCAGTCAGCCCCAGCATTTT
16 TRBJ2-4 - TRBV5-1 TRBD1 CASSINAGTGINIQYF TGCGCCAGCAGCATTAACGCCGGGACAGGGATAAACATTCAGTACTTC
14 TRBJ2-3 - TRBV7-3 - CASSWGGRTDTQYF TGTGCCAGCAGCTGGGGGGGCCGGACAGATACGCAGTATTTT
14 TRBJ2-7 - TRBV7-8 - CASSLLQGTYEQYF TGTGCCAGCAGCTTGTTACAGGGAACCTACGAGCAGTACTTC